These T cell receptor beta chains were read from a single sample in a study of cytomegalovirus exposure and HLA in healthy donors. Repertoires were generated with immunoSEQ multiplex PCR, while TCRdb's copy carries only in-frame clones and drops some. The data show hundreds of thousands of clones, just over 70% seen once. The sample consisted of PBMCs. The receptors derive from a female donor in good health and CMV-seronegative. Both conserved end residues are part of each CDR3. Each record gives: J gene, D gene, clone size, V gene, CDR3 DNA, CDR3 protein. D genes are given only for firm matches. Rows give clone size only sometimes, using once, few, many, or a class for an expanded clone.

>TRBJ2-2|TRBD1|-|TRBV7-3
TGTGCCAGCAGCCCCGGACAGGGGGCAACCGGGGAGCTGTTTTTT
CASSPGQGATGELFF
>TRBJ1-2|-|-|TRBV5-1
TGCGCCAGCAGCGCGGTTGTGTCCGGGGGAGACTATGGCTACACCTTC
CASSAVVSGGDYGYTF
>TRBJ2-7|-|once|TRBV13
TGTGCCAGCAGCCGGAGGCGGGTCGCCGAGCAGTACTTC
CASSRRRVAEQYF
>TRBJ1-4|TRBD1|-|TRBV28
TGTGCCAGCAGTTCCGGGACAGGGACGAAGGGTGAAAAACTGTTTTTT
CASSSGTGTKGEKLFF
>TRBJ2-3|TRBD2|-|TRBV13
TGTGCCAGCAGCTTGACTAGCGGAGTCACAGATACGCAGTATTTT
CASSLTSGVTDTQYF
>TRBJ2-7|-|few|TRBV7-9
TGTTCCAGCAGCTTAGTAGTCCACGAGCAGTACTTC
CSSSLVVHEQYF
>TRBJ2-7|TRBD2|-|TRBV6-1
TGTGCCAGCAGTGAAGAAGTAGCGGGCCCCTACGAGCAGTACTTC
CASSEEVAGPYEQYF
>TRBJ1-5|-|-|TRBV28
TGTGCCAGCACCAGGGATTTAAGCAATCAGCCCCAGCATTTT
CASTRDLSNQPQHF
>TRBJ1-5|TRBD1|-|TRBV15
TGTGCCACCAGCAGAGATCCGTTAGGGGGCTCGGGCAATCAGCCCCAGCATTTT
CATSRDPLGGSGNQPQHF
>TRBJ2-6|-|-|TRBV27
TGTGCCAGCAGTTTTCACAACTCTGGGGCCAACGTCCTGACTTTC
CASSFHNSGANVLTF
>TRBJ1-4|TRBD1|-|TRBV2
TGTGCCAGCAGTGAGAGACAGGGTAGGGAAAAACTGTTTTTT
CASSERQGREKLFF
>TRBJ1-1|-|-|TRBV10-2
TGCGCCAGCAGACGACAGACGAACACTGAAGCTTTCTTT
CASRRQTNTEAFF
>TRBJ1-2|-|-|TRBV18
TGTGCCAGCTCACCAACAGGAGGGGACTATGGCTACACCTTC
CASSPTGGDYGYTF
>TRBJ2-7|TRBD2|-|TRBV30
TGTGCCTGGAGTGTAGGTGGGAGGGCCCAGGAAGAGCAGTACTTC
CAWSVGGRAQEEQYF
>TRBJ2-1|-|-|TRBV13
TGTGCCAGCAGCTTAGCGGGAGTAAATGAGCAGTTCTTC
CASSLAGVNEQFF
>TRBJ2-1|TRBD2|-|TRBV5-6
TGTGCCAGCAGCACACCGGGACTAGCGGTCTACAATGAGCAGTTCTTC
CASSTPGLAVYNEQFF
>TRBJ2-7|-|-|TRBV12-5
TGTGCTAGCGGAGGGGGGGGTTACGAGCAGTACTTC
CASGGGGYEQYF
>TRBJ2-1|TRBD2|-|TRBV6-1
TGTGCCAGCAGTGAACTCCAGCGGGAGGGCCGGGGTGAGCAGTTCTTC
CASSELQREGRGEQFF
>TRBJ1-2|-|-|TRBV6-1
TGTGCCAGCATCTCTACGGGGGCTAACTATGGCTACACCTTC
CASISTGANYGYTF
>TRBJ2-2|-|few|TRBV19
TGTGCCACCGACGGGACTTCGAACACCGGGGAGCTGTTTTTT
CATDGTSNTGELFF
>TRBJ2-7|TRBD2|once|TRBV4-1
TGCGCCAGCAGCCAAGGTTTTAGCGGGAGCTCCTACGAGCAGTACTTC
CASSQGFSGSSYEQYF
>TRBJ2-3|-|-|TRBV6-4
TGTGCCAGCAGTGACTCGATCGCGCCAACAGATACGCAGTATTTT
CASSDSIAPTDTQYF
>TRBJ2-7|TRBD1|-|TRBV10-1
TGCGCCAGCAGTGAGTTTCCAGGGGGCAACGAGCAGTACTTC
CASSEFPGGNEQYF
>TRBJ1-1|-|-|TRBV14
TGTGCCAGCAAGGGGAGGGGTATGAACACTGAAGCTTTCTTT
CASKGRGMNTEAFF
>TRBJ1-2|-|-|TRBV19
TGTGCCACCTATCCGGGGGGCAGAGCCACCTACTATGGCTACACCTTC
CATYPGGRATYYGYTF
>TRBJ2-1|-|-|TRBV11-3
TGTGCCAGCAGCTTGGGACTCCCATACAATGAGCAGTTCTTC
CASSLGLPYNEQFF
>TRBJ1-2|TRBD1|-|TRBV29-1
TGCAGCGTTCCTCTTCGGACAGGGGGAGGTGGCTACACCTTC
CSVPLRTGGGGYTF
>TRBJ1-1|-|few|TRBV2
TGTGCCAGCAGGTCCGAAGGAGGCAACACTGAAGCTTTCTTT
CASRSEGGNTEAFF
>TRBJ2-3|TRBD2|-|TRBV27
TGTGCCAGCAGTGCCTCGGGACTAGCGAATACGCAGTATTTT
CASSASGLANTQYF